This T cell receptor beta chain was sequenced during a study of memory CD4+ T cells and cytomegalovirus serostatus. This table comes from immunoSEQ multiplex PCR, and its TCRdb copy is limited to in-frame clones, with some not included. The sample lists about 57,000 clones, roughly 80% seen once, with less than 0.9% in the top ten. Points on this clone: Its target is not known.

Findings and limits, study-wide: CD4+ memory repertoires contained about two fifths of the 164 reported CMV TCRbeta sequences.

The CDR3 length is 14 residues. V lost 4 bases, J lost 0 bases, and 8 bases lay in between. Germline values: CDR1 SNHLY, CDR2 FYNNEI. Single viable CD3+CD4+CD8-CD45RO+ cells were sorted as the memory CD4+ T cells. Total CD4+ T cells were enriched by CD4 positive selection. The sequencing input was memory CD4+ T cells from blood. This TCR was recovered from an adult in good health and CMV-seronegative. The rearrangement links TRBV2 to TRBJ2-3, with D unclear. CDR3 region: CASSGVQSTDTQYF. The DNA for the CDR3 is TGTGCCAGCAGTGGGGTCCAGAGCACAGATACGCAGTATTTT.